The 30 T cell receptor beta chains reported below all come from one sample, sequenced in a study of T cells after yellow fever vaccination. Each CDR3 protein is one row after TCRdb ran MiXCR on the 5' RACE reads. The table shows about 310,000 distinct CDR3 sequences, with around 3.6% occurring only once. The sample was PBMCs, taken on the day of the yellow fever booster vaccination. The receptors shown here come from a man between 18 and 29 years old who received the YFV17D yellow fever vaccine.

This clonotype was recorded many times. The chain carries TRBV24-1 and TRBJ2-7; TRBD1 agrees at 9 bases. The CDR3 length is 15 residues. V lost 9 bases and J lost 2; bases outside the gene matches: 10. The germline V gene has CDR1 KGHDR and CDR2 SFDVKD. CDR3 in amino acids: CATDIRDREPYEQYF. CDR3 coding DNA: TGTGCCACCGACATCCGGGACAGGGAACCCTACGAGCAGTACTTC.

This clonotype was seen only a few times. The chain has TRBV28 and TRBJ2-1; TRBD2 aligns across 8 bases. Germline V CDR1 and CDR2: MDHEN, SYDVKM. CDR3 length: 15 amino acids. Trimming cost V 5 bases and J 7 bases; bases outside gene matches: 10. CDR3 amino acids: CASSPSGLGGNEQFF. DNA for the CDR3: TGTGCCAGCAGTCCTTCGGGACTAGGTGGGAATGAGCAGTTCTTC.

Many counts were recorded for this clonotype. CDR3 nucleotide sequence: TGCGCCAGCAGTGAGTCCAGGGGGCGGCTGGAGACCCAGTACTTC. Translating it yields CASSESRGRLETQYF. V gene TRBV10-1 combines with J gene TRBJ2-5; 8 nucleotides match TRBD1. This CDR3 is built from 15 residues. Losses at the gene ends were 0 bases for V and 5 bases for J; bases not matched to a gene: 5. Germline V CDR1 and CDR2: WNHNN, SYGVQD (reference sequence).

This clonotype was counted between two and nine times. For the CDR3, the DNA is TGTGCCAGCAGCCCCCAGGAAGGGCAATGGAATCAGCCCCAGCATTTT. Translated: CASSPQEGQWNQPQHF. The V gene is TRBV7-2, the J gene TRBJ1-5; D is undetermined. Germline lookup yields CDR1 SGHTA and CDR2 FQGNSA. V gave up 5 bases and J gave up 4 bases, with 18 bases separating them. CDR3 length equals 16 residues.

DNA for the CDR3: TGTGCCTGGAGTGTACTAGGGAGCAACACTGAAGCTTTCTTT. Translated, it gives CAWSVLGSNTEAFF. This chain joins TRBV30 and TRBJ1-1; D gene uncertain. Per germline, CDR1 GTSNPN and CDR2 SVGIG (reference sequence). The V and J ends lost 0 bases and 2 bases respectively, with 10 bases between them. The CDR3 runs 14 residues.

This clonotype was recorded many times. J is TRBJ1-5 and V is TRBV15, with D possibly being TRBD1 (6 bases). The CDR3 consists of 14 residues. Germline values: CDR1 LNHNV, CDR2 YYDKDF (reference sequence). The ends were cut back, 5 bases at V and 7 bases at J, with 15 bases in the middle. The CDR3 reads CATSGTGSRQPQHF. CDR3 sequence (DNA): TGTGCCACCAGCGGTACAGGGTCACGGCAGCCCCAGCATTTT.

This clonotype occurred many times. J is TRBJ1-6 and V is TRBV28; 7 bases are a match to TRBD1. Germline V gives CDR1 MDHEN, CDR2 SYDVKM. This CDR3 is built from 18 residues. Trimming at V came to 6 bases and at J to 7 bases, leaving 18 bases not matched to a gene. The CDR3 DNA reads TGTGCCAGCAGGCATCACCTCAACAGGGGAAAGGAGAATTCACCCCTCCACTTT. Amino acid sequence: CASRHHLNRGKENSPLHF.

In its sample, this clonotype was seen a few times. The rearrangement links TRBV11-2 to TRBJ1-1, with TRBD1 matching over 8 bases. CDR3 length: 17 residues. Germline CDR1 reads SGHAT; CDR2 reads FQNNGV. With V trimmed by 5 bases and J by 0 bases, 11 bases remained unmatched. CDR3 in amino acids: CASSQHWDRLMNTEAFF. In DNA, the CDR3 is TGTGCCAGCAGCCAACACTGGGACAGGTTAATGAACACTGAAGCTTTCTTT.

This clonotype showed up many times. The V call is TRBV4-1, the J call TRBJ1-1; 7 bases are a match to TRBD1. Germline CDR1 is MGHRA and CDR2 is YSYEKL. J was trimmed by 2 bases and V by 2 bases; bases with no gene match: 11. The CDR3 runs 17 residues. In DNA, the CDR3 is TGCGCCAGCAGCCAACCTTCCGACAGGGTGGGTAACACTGAAGCTTTCTTT. As protein: CASSQPSDRVGNTEAFF.

Many counts were recorded for this clonotype. The CDR3 sequence is CASSQEGQDKGYTF. In DNA, the CDR3 is TGTGCCAGCAGCCAAGAAGGGCAGGATAAAGGCTACACCTTC. The chain joins TRBV3-1 to TRBJ1-2; D uncertain. The CDR3 runs to 14 residues. Trimming removed 0 bases from V and 8 bases from J, with 13 bases in between. Germline CDR1 is LGHDT and CDR2 is YNNKEL (reference sequence).

The sample holds a few counts of this clonotype. This rearrangement joins TRBV6-2 or TRBV6-3 to TRBJ1-1; TRBD1 matches 7 bases. There are 14 residues in the CDR3. With 6 bases clipped from V and 0 bases from J, the junction kept 4 bases outside the gene matches. The germline gives CDR1 MNHEY, CDR2 SVGEGT. CDR3 residues: CASRETGLNTEAFF. As DNA, the CDR3 is TGTGCCAGCAGAGAGACAGGGTTGAACACTGAAGCTTTCTTT.

Only a few counts were recorded for this clonotype. The CDR3 region is CASSYGGGYTEAFF. The CDR3 region has the DNA TGTGCCAGCAGTTACGGGGGTGGGTACACTGAAGCTTTCTTT. The chain has TRBV6-5 and TRBJ1-1, with D maybe TRBD1 (5 bases). Deletions cut 2 bases from V and 3 bases from J, with 10 bases between. Germline V gene sequence: CDR1 MNHEY, CDR2 SVGAGI. The length of the CDR3 is 14 residues.

This clonotype showed up many times. The chain links TRBV6-5 to TRBJ2-7; the D is unclear. The ends were cut back, 4 bases at V and 4 bases at J, with 23 bases in the middle. The CDR3 extends over 17 amino acids. CDR1 is MNHEY, CDR2 SVGAGI, per germline. The CDR3 region is CASSFVKAGKNSYEQYV. The CDR3, as DNA: TGTGCCAGCAGTTTTGTTAAGGCCGGTAAGAATTCTTACGAGCAGTACGTC.

There are many counts of this clonotype. The gene calls are TRBV7-9 and TRBJ2-5, with TRBD1 as a possible D gene (6 bases). Germline CDR1 and CDR2: SEHNR and FQNEAQ (reference sequence). The CDR3 runs to 16 residues. V was pared by 5 bases and J by 2 bases, with 18 bases between. CDR3 protein: CASSPSGGAEQETQYF. DNA for the CDR3: TGTGCCAGCAGCCCGTCTGGGGGCGCGGAGCAAGAGACCCAGTACTTC.

This clonotype was counted a few times. V usage is TRBV12-3 or TRBV12-4 and J usage is TRBJ2-7, with TRBD1 as a possible D gene (6 bases). The CDR3 totals 12 residues. The V end lost 6 bases, the J end lost 7 bases, and 13 bases lay between the germline ends. The CDR3 region is CASSPTGFEQYF. DNA for the CDR3: TGTGCCAGCAGCCCAACAGGGTTTGAGCAGTACTTC.

V is TRBV5-1 and J is TRBJ1-4, with 9 bases identical to TRBD1. V dropped 5 bases and J dropped 8; count of bases not matched to a gene: 10. Germline V gene lookup returns CDR1 SGHRS and CDR2 YFSETQ. The CDR3 is 15 residues long. Written as DNA, the CDR3 is TGCGCCAGCAGAGAACAGGGGGCGCCGGTCGAAAAACTGTTTTTT. Its protein product is CASREQGAPVEKLFF.

This clonotype was seen ten or more times. This chain joins TRBV12-3 or TRBV12-4 and TRBJ2-1; 7 positions agree with TRBD2. The CDR3 contains 14 residues. V shed 2 bases and J 4 bases; nucleotides not matched to a gene: 2. The CDR3: CASSLPGLYNEQFF. CDR3 DNA: TGTGCCAGCAGTTTACCGGGACTATACAATGAGCAGTTCTTC.

There are many counts of this clonotype. The V call is TRBV6-5, the J call TRBJ2-2, with 10 bases that match TRBD2. This CDR3 is built from 17 residues. Trimming took 5 bases from V and 4 from J; bases not matched to a gene: 10. Germline assignment: CDR1 MNHEY and CDR2 SVGAGI. The CDR3 sequence is CASSPLTSGVSTGELFF. CDR3 nucleotides: TGTGCCAGCAGTCCTCTCACTAGCGGGGTCAGCACCGGGGAGCTGTTTTTT.

There are a few counts of this clonotype. This rearrangement joins TRBV13 to TRBJ2-7, with 9 bases identical to TRBD1. The CDR3 runs to 14 residues. CDR1 is PRHDT and CDR2 is FYEKMQ in the germline V gene (reference sequence). Unmatched junction bases numbered 7, after V lost 5 bases and J lost 5 bases. The CDR3 region is CASSARTGDNEQYF. The CDR3 nucleotides are TGTGCCAGCAGCGCCCGGACAGGGGATAACGAGCAGTACTTC.

Only a few counts were recorded for this clonotype. This chain connects TRBV4-1 to TRBJ2-3; D assignment may be TRBD1 or TRBD2 (6 bases each). V was trimmed by 1 base and J by 6 bases, leaving 11 bases between them. Per the germline V gene, CDR1 is MGHRA and CDR2 is YSYEKL. The CDR3 length is 14 residues. The CDR3 sequence: CASSQGGAGDTQYF. CDR3 sequence (DNA): TGCGCCAGCAGCCAAGGGGGGGCCGGCGATACGCAGTATTTT.

The V gene is TRBV6-5, the J gene TRBJ1-1, with D unclear. The germline V and J ends were trimmed by 5 bases and 1 base, with 14 bases remaining between them. Germline lookup yields CDR1 MNHEY and CDR2 SVGAGI. CDR3 length: 15 amino acids. In nucleotides, the CDR3 is TGTGCCAGCAGTAGAAGGAGTCGGGGGAACACTGAAGCTTTCTTT. Protein product: CASSRRSRGNTEAFF.

This clonotype has only a few counts. This chain's CDR3 is CASSQRAGTEKLFF. CDR3 sequence (DNA): TGCGCCAGCAGCCAAAGGGCAGGGACTGAAAAACTGTTTTTT. The chain couples TRBV4-1 to TRBJ1-4, with TRBD1 as a possible D gene (5 bases). The ends were cut back, 2 bases at V and 7 bases at J, with 11 bases in the middle. The CDR3 extends over 14 amino acids. Germline V gives CDR1 MGHRA, CDR2 YSYEKL.

This clonotype has at least ten counts. The V and J genes are TRBV7-8 and TRBJ2-3, with D perhaps matching TRBD1 (5 bases). The ends were cut back, 1 base at V and 3 bases at J, with 14 bases in the middle. CDR1 and CDR2 from the germline V gene are SGHVS and FQNEAQ. The CDR3 consists of 16 residues. CDR3 sequence reads: CASSLGPGWQTDTQYF. The CDR3 DNA is TGTGCCAGCAGCTTAGGTCCAGGGTGGCAGACAGATACGCAGTATTTT.

This clonotype was recorded a few times. This chain connects TRBV5-1 to TRBJ2-1; D is uncertain. The CDR3 contains 13 residues. V lost 0 bases and J lost 5, with 6 bases in between. The germline CDR1 and CDR2 sequences are SGHRS and YFSETQ. The CDR3 DNA reads as TGCGCCAGCAGCTTGGTCGATAACAATGAGCAGTTCTTC. The encoded protein is CASSLVDNNEQFF.

This clonotype occurred many times. The chain carries TRBV7-9 and TRBJ2-7; D is perhaps TRBD2 (5 bases). This CDR3 region has 13 residues. The germline V gene encodes CDR1 SEHNR and CDR2 FQNEAQ (reference sequence). The V end was cut by 5 bases, the J end by 7 bases, with 15 bases between. Here the CDR3 DNA reads TGTGCCAGCAGCCCGGGATCTAGAGGGGAGCAGTACTTC. Translated: CASSPGSRGEQYF.

This clonotype appeared a few times. The genes are TRBV12-3 or TRBV12-4 and TRBJ1-2; D not certain. The CDR3 has 14 amino acids. V was trimmed by 5 bases and J by 3 bases, leaving 13 bases between them. CDR3 loop: CASSLRRDYYGYTF. DNA for the CDR3: TGTGCCAGCAGTCTCCGGCGCGACTACTATGGCTACACCTTC.

In this sample, this clonotype turned up many times. V usage is TRBV28 and J usage is TRBJ2-7, with 8 bases matching TRBD2. The germline V gene has CDR1 MDHEN and CDR2 SYDVKM. The CDR3 length is 15 residues. V gave up 4 bases and J gave up 3 bases; unmatched junction bases: 8. CDR3 in amino acids: CASSSPSGGVYEQYV. Written as DNA, the CDR3 is TGTGCCAGCAGTTCTCCCAGCGGGGGAGTCTACGAGCAGTACGTC.

V and J are TRBV30 and TRBJ2-7; no firm D call. V was clipped by 8 bases and J by 6 bases, with 17 bases between them. Per germline, CDR1 GTSNPN and CDR2 SVGIG (reference sequence). There are 12 residues in the CDR3. The CDR3 DNA is TGTGCCCGCACGGGCCGAGGCGGCGAGCAGTACTTC. Its translation: CARTGRGGEQYF.

The V and J genes are TRBV20-1 and TRBJ2-5, with 10 bases lining up with TRBD1. The J segment lost 10 bases and the V segment lost 3 bases, leaving 11 bases of the junction unmatched. This CDR3 is built from 14 residues. Germline V gives CDR1 DFQATT, CDR2 SNEGSKA (reference sequence). The CDR3 sequence: CSARTGGVTRGQYF. The DNA for the CDR3 is TGCAGTGCTAGGACAGGGGGCGTAACGAGAGGCCAGTACTTC.

The chain joins TRBV20-1 to TRBJ2-1, with 11 bases matching TRBD2. The CDR3 consists of 15 residues. Germline CDR1 DFQATT, CDR2 SNEGSKA (reference sequence). V dropped 5 bases and J dropped 4; count of bases not matched to a gene: 7. The CDR3 is CSAGPGTSGYNEQFF. The CDR3 region has the DNA TGCAGTGCTGGACCCGGGACTAGCGGTTACAATGAGCAGTTCTTC.